These T cell receptor beta chains were read from a single sample in a study of cytomegalovirus exposure and HLA in healthy donors. The data were produced by immunoSEQ multiplex PCR, yet TCRdb's version contains in-frame clones alone and is incomplete. The repertoire has approximately 130,000 clones, roughly 84% of them found once; the top ten carry 1.5% to 2%. The sequenced sample consisted of PBMCs. The receptor source for this set is a boy aged 5-17 years in good health and CMV-seronegative. Both conserved end residues are part of each CDR3. A D gene is named only where the DNA matches it firmly. Only some rows state a clone size, as once, few, many or a class for expanded clones.

- TRBJ1-1 TRBV27 few CASSQGGMNTEAFF TGTGCCAGCAGTCAGGGTGGGATGAACACTGAAGCTTTCTTT
- TRBJ1-4 TRBV4-3 - CASSPLGQTTNEKLFF TGCGCCAGCAGCCCCCTTGGTCAGACAACTAATGAAAAACTGTTTTTT
- TRBJ1-1 TRBV7-9 - CASSPTENTEAFF TGTGCCAGCAGCCCTACAGAGAACACTGAAGCTTTCTTT
- TRBJ2-5 TRBV29-1 - CSVAGLLKETQYF TGCAGCGTCGCAGGACTGCTAAAAGAGACCCAGTACTTC
TRBD2 TRBJ2-5 TRBV6-1 - CASSESSGEFKETQYF TGTGCCAGCAGTGAGTCTAGCGGGGAGTTCAAGGAGACCCAGTACTTC
- TRBJ1-4 TRBV5-4 few CATRGGDGEKLFF TGTGCCACCCGTGGGGGGGACGGCGAAAAACTGTTTTTT
- TRBJ2-3 TRBV5-4 - CASSLVGGLTDTQYF TGTGCCAGCAGCTTGGTCGGGGGACTCACAGATACGCAGTATTTT
- TRBJ1-5 TRBV7-2 once CASSLQSNQPQHF TGTGCCAGCAGCTTACAGAGCAATCAGCCCCAGCATTTT
TRBD1 TRBJ1-5 TRBV7-2 - CASSDRANQPQHF TGTGCCAGCAGCGACAGGGCCAATCAGCCCCAGCATTTT
- TRBJ2-2 TRBV4-2 - CASSPVNTGELFF TGTGCCAGCAGCCCTGTGAACACCGGGGAGCTGTTTTTT
- TRBJ1-1 TRBV15 - CATSRDWEGNTEAFF TGTGCCACCAGCAGAGACTGGGAGGGAAACACTGAAGCTTTCTTT
- TRBJ2-7 TRBV19 - CASSTMDRDYYEQYF TGTGCCAGTAGTACCATGGACAGGGACTACTACGAGCAGTACTTC
TRBD1 TRBJ2-1 TRBV7-2 - CASSAPGQKYNEQFF TGTGCCAGCAGCGCACCGGGACAGAAATACAATGAGCAGTTCTTC
- TRBJ2-1 TRBV27 - CASSLAGTYNEQFF TGTGCCAGCAGTTTAGCGGGGACCTACAATGAGCAGTTCTTC
- TRBJ2-2 TRBV7-9 - CASSPGVPSTGELFF TGTGCCAGCAGCCCCGGGGTTCCGAGCACCGGGGAGCTGTTTTTT
- TRBJ1-1 TRBV6-1 once CATGLPGAEAFF TGTGCCACCGGACTCCCTGGGGCTGAAGCTTTCTTT
TRBD2 TRBJ2-1 TRBV5-5 - CASSLPLAGSNEQFF TGTGCCAGCAGCTTGCCGCTAGCGGGAAGCAATGAGCAGTTCTTC
- TRBJ1-1 TRBV14 - CASLYDNRAFF TGTGCCAGTCTTTACGACAACCGAGCTTTCTTT
- TRBJ2-6 TRBV30 - CAWRASGANVLTF TGTGCCTGGAGGGCCTCGGGGGCCAACGTCCTGACTTTC
TRBD1 TRBJ1-5 TRBV12-5 - CASGPGTANQPQHF TGTGCTAGTGGTCCTGGGACAGCCAATCAGCCCCAGCATTTT
- TRBJ1-6 TRBV27 - CASSRDLGNSPLHF TGTGCCAGCAGCCGGGACTTAGGAAATTCACCCCTCCACTTT
- TRBJ1-3 TRBV2 once CASTTGLSGNTIYF TGTGCCAGCACGACAGGCCTTTCGGGAAACACCATATATTTT
- TRBJ1-2 TRBV19 - CASSIFWSRFPYGYTF TGTGCCAGTAGTATATTCTGGTCTCGGTTCCCCTATGGCTACACCTTC
TRBD2 TRBJ2-1 TRBV6-5 - CASSYSPSGGGEQFF TGTGCCAGCAGTTACTCGCCTAGCGGGGGAGGTGAGCAGTTCTTC
- TRBJ1-2 TRBV4-3 - CASSQGDRNYDGYTF TGCGCCAGCAGCCAAGGAGACAGGAACTATGATGGCTACACCTTC
TRBD1 TRBJ1-6 TRBV7-2 - CASSLGPGQGTPLHF TGTGCCAGCAGCTTAGGGCCGGGACAGGGGACACCCCTCCACTTT
TRBD1 TRBJ2-7 TRBV2 - CASSVAQGATYEQYF TGTGCCAGCAGTGTCGCACAGGGGGCGACCTACGAGCAGTACTTC
- TRBJ1-2 TRBV4-2 few CASSQDRAGASYGYTF TGTGCCAGCAGCCAAGACAGGGCAGGGGCGTCCTATGGCTACACCTTC
TRBD2 TRBJ2-5 TRBV5-1 - CASSLAGGETQYF TGCGCCAGCAGCTTGGCGGGAGGGGAGACCCAGTACTTC
- TRBJ1-5 TRBV5-6 - CASSPSSGGRQPQHF TGTGCCAGCAGCCCATCGTCGGGGGGGAGACAGCCCCAGCATTTT
TRBD1 TRBJ2-3 TRBV5-1 - CASSWEPGTGLLDTQYF TGCGCCAGCAGCTGGGAGCCAGGGACAGGTTTGTTGGATACGCAGTATTTT
- TRBJ1-1 TRBV11-3 once CASSASPANTEAFF TGTGCCAGCAGCGCTAGCCCGGCGAACACTGAAGCTTTCTTT
TRBD2 TRBJ2-5 TRBV5-1 few CASSLAVAGGQETQYF TGCGCCAGCAGCTTGGCGGTAGCGGGGGGGCAAGAGACCCAGTACTTC
- TRBJ1-2 TRBV27 - CASSLKRSNYGYTF TGTGCCAGCAGTTTGAAGCGGTCCAACTATGGCTACACCTTC
- TRBJ1-1 TRBV18 - CASSPSVLDTEAFF TGTGCCAGCTCACCTTCAGTCTTGGACACTGAAGCTTTCTTT
- TRBJ1-5 TRBV4-2 - CASSLEHSNQPQHF TGTGCCAGCAGCCTTGAACATAGCAATCAGCCCCAGCATTTT
- TRBJ1-3 TRBV18 - CASSPRMETTGSGNTIYF TGTGCCAGCTCACCCCGGATGGAGACAACAGGGTCTGGAAACACCATATATTTT
- TRBJ1-5 TRBV7-8 - CASSLAVRQGNQPQHF TGTGCCAGCAGCTTAGCAGTAAGGCAGGGCAATCAGCCCCAGCATTTT
- TRBJ2-7 TRBV5-6 - CASSLWRDSPYEQYF TGTGCCAGCAGCTTGTGGAGGGATAGTCCCTACGAGCAGTACTTC
- TRBJ2-5 TRBV15 - CATSRDGAGMETQYF TGTGCCACCAGCAGAGATGGGGCGGGGATGGAGACCCAGTACTTC
TRBD2 TRBJ2-2 TRBV19 - CASSILAGGPDGELFF TGTGCCAGTAGTATCCTCGCGGGGGGGCCAGACGGGGAGCTGTTTTTT
TRBD1 TRBJ1-4 TRBV29-1 once CSAGRQGNNEKLFF TGCAGCGCTGGAAGACAGGGGAATAATGAAAAACTGTTTTTT
- TRBJ1-1 TRBV18 - CASSPKTGNTEAFF TGTGCCAGCTCACCGAAAACAGGTAACACTGAAGCTTTCTTT
- TRBJ2-5 TRBV5-1 few CASRTGPEETQYF TGCGCCAGCAGGACAGGTCCTGAAGAGACCCAGTACTTC
TRBD2 TRBJ2-1 TRBV2 - CASTSPSGRGIEQFF TGTGCCAGCACCTCTCCTAGCGGGAGGGGTATTGAGCAGTTCTTC
- TRBJ2-1 TRBV19 - CASRRGYNEQFF TGTGCCAGTCGCAGGGGTTACAATGAGCAGTTCTTC
TRBD2 TRBJ2-5 TRBV2 - CASGLAGAQETQYF TGTGCCAGCGGACTAGCGGGGGCCCAAGAGACCCAGTACTTC
TRBD1 TRBJ1-2 TRBV7-2 - CASSPGQGDGGYTF TGTGCCAGCAGCCCGGGACAGGGAGATGGTGGCTACACCTTC
- TRBJ2-7 TRBV27 - CASSLWSGYEQYF TGTGCCAGCAGTTTATGGTCCGGCTACGAGCAGTACTTC
TRBD1 TRBJ1-2 TRBV11-2 once CASSLDLGGTGKSYGYTF TGTGCCAGCAGCTTAGATCTAGGAGGGACAGGGAAAAGCTATGGCTACACCTTC
TRBD1 TRBJ2-3 TRBV5-1 - CASSTGQGATDTQYF TGCGCCAGCAGCACGGGACAGGGGGCGACAGATACGCAGTATTTT
TRBD1 TRBJ1-3 TRBV23-1 - CASTPTRQNTTGRNTIYF TGCGCCAGCACCCCAACCAGGCAAAACACGACAGGGAGGAACACCATATATTTT
TRBD2 TRBJ2-2 TRBV4-1 - CASSQPLGLAGENTGELFF TGCGCCAGCAGCCAACCCCTTGGACTAGCGGGTGAGAACACCGGGGAGCTGTTTTTT
- TRBJ1-2 TRBV29-1 - CSVEERRRTF TGCAGCGTTGAAGAGAGACGGAGGACCTTC